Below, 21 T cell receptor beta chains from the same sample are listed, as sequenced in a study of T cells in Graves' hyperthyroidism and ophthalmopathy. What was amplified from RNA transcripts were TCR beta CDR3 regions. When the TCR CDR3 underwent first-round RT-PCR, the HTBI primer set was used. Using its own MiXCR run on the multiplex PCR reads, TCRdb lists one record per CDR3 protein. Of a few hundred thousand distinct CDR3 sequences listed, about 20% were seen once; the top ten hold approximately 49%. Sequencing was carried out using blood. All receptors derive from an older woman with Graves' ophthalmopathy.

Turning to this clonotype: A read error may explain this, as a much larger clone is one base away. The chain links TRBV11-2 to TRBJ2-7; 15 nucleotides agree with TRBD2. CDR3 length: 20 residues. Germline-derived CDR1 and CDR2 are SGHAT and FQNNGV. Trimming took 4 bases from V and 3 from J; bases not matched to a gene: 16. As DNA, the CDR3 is TGTGCCAGCAGCTCACCCCTAGGACTAGCGGGAGGGCGAATTAACTACGAGCAGTACTTC. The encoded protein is CASSSPLGLAGGRINYEQYF.

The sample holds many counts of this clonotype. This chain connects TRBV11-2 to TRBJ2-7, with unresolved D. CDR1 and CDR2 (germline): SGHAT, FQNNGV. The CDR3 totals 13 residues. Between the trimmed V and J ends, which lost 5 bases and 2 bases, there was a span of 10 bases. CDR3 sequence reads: CASSPPGPYEQYF. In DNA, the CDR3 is TGTGCCAGCAGCCCGCCAGGACCCTACGAGCAGTACTTC.

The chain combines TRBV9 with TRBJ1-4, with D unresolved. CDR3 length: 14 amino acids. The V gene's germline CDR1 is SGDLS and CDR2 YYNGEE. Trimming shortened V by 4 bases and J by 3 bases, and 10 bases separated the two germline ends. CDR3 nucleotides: TGTGCCAGCAGCCCCAGATTCGCTAATGAAAAACTGTTTTTT. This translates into CASSPRFANEKLFF.

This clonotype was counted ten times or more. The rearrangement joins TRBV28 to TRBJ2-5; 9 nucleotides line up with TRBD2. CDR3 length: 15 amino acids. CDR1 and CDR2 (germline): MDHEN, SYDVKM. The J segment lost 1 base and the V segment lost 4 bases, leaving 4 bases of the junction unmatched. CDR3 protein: CASSSLAGGQETQYF. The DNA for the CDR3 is TGTGCCAGCAGTTCACTAGCGGGCGGCCAAGAGACCCAGTACTTC.

Written as DNA, the CDR3 is TGTGCCAGCAGCCAAGGGAAACCCGGGACAGGCATGACCTACGAGCAGTACTTC. This sequence encodes CASSQGKPGTGMTYEQYF. The V and J genes are TRBV14 and TRBJ2-7; 8 nucleotides match TRBD1. This CDR3 is 18 amino acids long. J gave up 2 bases and V 1 base, and 13 bases lay outside the gene matches. Germline CDR1 SGHDN, CDR2 FVKESK.

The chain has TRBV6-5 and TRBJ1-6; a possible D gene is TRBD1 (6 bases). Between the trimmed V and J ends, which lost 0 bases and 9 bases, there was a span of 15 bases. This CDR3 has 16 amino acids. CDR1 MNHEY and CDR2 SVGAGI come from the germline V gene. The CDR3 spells CASSYSRGAGASPLHF. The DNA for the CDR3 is TGTGCCAGCAGTTACTCTCGGGGGGCAGGGGCTTCACCCCTCCACTTT.

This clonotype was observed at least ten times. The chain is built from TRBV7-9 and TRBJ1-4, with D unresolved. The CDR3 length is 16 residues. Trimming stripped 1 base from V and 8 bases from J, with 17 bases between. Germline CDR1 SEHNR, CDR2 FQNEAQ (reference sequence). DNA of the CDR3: TGTGCCAGCAGCTTAGGGGGAAACCCCAATGGAGAAAAACTGTTTTTT. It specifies CASSLGGNPNGEKLFF.

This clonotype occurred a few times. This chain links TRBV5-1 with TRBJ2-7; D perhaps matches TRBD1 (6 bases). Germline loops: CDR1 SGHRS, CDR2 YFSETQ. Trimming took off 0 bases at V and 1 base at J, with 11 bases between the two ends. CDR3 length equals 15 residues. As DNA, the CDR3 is TGCGCCAGCAGCTTGGTACAGGGACGGTCCTACGAGCAGTACTTC. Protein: CASSLVQGRSYEQYF. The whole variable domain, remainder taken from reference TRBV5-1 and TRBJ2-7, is KAGVTQTPRYLIKTRGQQVTLSCSPISGHRSVSWYQQTPGQGLQFLFEYFSETQRNKGNFPGRFSGRQFSNSRSEMNVSTLELGDSALYLCASSLVQGRSYEQYFGPGTRLTVT.

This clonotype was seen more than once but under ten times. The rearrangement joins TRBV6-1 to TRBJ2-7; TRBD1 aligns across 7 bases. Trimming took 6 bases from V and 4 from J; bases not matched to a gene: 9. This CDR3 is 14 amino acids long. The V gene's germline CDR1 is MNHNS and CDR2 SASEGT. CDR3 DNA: TGTGCCAGCAGCTTGACCGGGACAGCTTACGAGCAGTACTTC. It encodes CASSLTGTAYEQYF.

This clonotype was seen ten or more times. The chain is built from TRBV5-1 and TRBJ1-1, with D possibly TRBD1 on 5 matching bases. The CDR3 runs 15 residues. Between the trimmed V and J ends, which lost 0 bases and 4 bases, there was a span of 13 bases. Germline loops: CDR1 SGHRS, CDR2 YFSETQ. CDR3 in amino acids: CASSLAGAARTEAFF. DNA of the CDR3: TGCGCCAGCAGCTTGGCCGGGGCGGCCCGCACTGAAGCTTTCTTT.

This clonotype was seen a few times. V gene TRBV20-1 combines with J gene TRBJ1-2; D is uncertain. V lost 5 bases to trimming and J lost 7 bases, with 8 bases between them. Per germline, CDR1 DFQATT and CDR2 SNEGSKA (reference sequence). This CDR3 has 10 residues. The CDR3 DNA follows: TGCAGTGCTTTGTTTGGTGGCTACACCTTC. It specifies CSALFGGYTF.

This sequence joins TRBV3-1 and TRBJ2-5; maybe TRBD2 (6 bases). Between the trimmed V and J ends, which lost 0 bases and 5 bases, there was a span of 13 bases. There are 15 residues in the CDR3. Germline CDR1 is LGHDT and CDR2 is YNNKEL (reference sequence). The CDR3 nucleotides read TGTGCCAGCAGCCAAGAATTGGGGACTCGGGAGACCCAGTACTTC. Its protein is CASSQELGTRETQYF.

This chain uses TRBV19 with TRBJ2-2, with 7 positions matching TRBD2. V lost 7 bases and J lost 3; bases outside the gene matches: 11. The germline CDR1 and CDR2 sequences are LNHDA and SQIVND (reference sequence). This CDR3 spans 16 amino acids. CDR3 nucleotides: TGTGCCAGTACCCCCGTAGGCGGGAGTTACACCGGGGAGCTGTTTTTT. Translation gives CASTPVGGSYTGELFF.

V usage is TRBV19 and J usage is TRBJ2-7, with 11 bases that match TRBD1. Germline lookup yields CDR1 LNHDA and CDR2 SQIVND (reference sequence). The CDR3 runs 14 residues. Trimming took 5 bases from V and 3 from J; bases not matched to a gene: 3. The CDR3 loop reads CASSVGTGGYEQYF. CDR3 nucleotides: TGTGCCAGTAGTGTCGGGACAGGGGGCTACGAGCAGTACTTC. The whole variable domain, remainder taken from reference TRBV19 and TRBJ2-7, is DGGITQSPKYLFRKEGQNVTLSCEQNLNHDAMYWYRQDPGQGLRLIYYSQIVNDFQKGDIAEGYSVSREKKESFPLTVTSAQKNPTAFYLCASSVGTGGYEQYFGPGTRLTVT.

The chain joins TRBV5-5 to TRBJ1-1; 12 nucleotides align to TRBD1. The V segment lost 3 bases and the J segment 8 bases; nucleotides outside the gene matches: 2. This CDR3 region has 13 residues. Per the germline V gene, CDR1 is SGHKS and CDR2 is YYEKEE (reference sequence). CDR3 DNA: TGTGCCAGCAGCTGGGGGACAGGGGGCGAAGCTTTCTTT. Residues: CASSWGTGGEAFF. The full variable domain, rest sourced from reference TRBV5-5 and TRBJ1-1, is DAGVTQSPTHLIKTRGQQVTLRCSPISGHKSVSWYQQVLGQGPQFIFQYYEKEERGRGNFPDRFSARQFPNYSSELNVNALLLGDSALYLCASSWGTGGEAFFGQGTRLTVV.

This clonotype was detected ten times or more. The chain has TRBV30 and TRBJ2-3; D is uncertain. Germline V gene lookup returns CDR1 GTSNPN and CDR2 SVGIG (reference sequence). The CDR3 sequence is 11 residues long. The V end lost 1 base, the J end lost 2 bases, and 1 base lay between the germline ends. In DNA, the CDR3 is TGTGCCTGGAGTGACACAGATACGCAGTATTTT. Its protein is CAWSDTDTQYF.

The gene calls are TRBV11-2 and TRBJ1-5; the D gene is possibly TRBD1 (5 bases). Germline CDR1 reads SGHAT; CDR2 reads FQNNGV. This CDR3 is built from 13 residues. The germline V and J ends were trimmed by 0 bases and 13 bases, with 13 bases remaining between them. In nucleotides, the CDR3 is TGTGCCAGCAGCTTAGATTGGGGGTCTCATCAGCATTTT. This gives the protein CASSLDWGSHQHF.

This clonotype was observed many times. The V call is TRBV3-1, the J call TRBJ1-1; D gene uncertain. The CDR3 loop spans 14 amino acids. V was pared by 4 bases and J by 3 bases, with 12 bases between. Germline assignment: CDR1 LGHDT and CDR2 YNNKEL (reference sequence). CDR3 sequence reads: CASSLELTDTEAFF. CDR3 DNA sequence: TGTGCCAGCAGCCTGGAATTAACGGACACTGAAGCTTTCTTT.

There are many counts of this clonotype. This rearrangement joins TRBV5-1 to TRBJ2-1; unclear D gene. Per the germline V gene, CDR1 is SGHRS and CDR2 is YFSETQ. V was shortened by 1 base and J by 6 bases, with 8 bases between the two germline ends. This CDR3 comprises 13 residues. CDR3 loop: CASSLRYSNEQFF. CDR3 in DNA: TGCGCCAGCAGCTTGAGGTATAGCAATGAGCAGTTCTTC.

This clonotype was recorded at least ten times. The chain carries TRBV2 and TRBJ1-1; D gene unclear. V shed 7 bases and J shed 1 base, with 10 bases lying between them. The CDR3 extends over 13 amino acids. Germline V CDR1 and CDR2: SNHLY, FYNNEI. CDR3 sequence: CASTTDGNTEAFF. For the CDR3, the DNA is TGTGCCAGCACTACGGACGGGAACACTGAAGCTTTCTTT.

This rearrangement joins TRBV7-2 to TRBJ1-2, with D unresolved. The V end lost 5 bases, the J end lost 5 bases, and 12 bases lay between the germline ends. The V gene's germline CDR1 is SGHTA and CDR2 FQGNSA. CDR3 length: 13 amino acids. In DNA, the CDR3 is TGTGCCAGCAGCCTACCCAAGAAGTATGGCTACACCTTC. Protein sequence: CASSLPKKYGYTF.